These 2 T cell receptor beta chains were sequenced from one sample in a study of OX40 agonist ivuxolimab in advanced cancers. Measured with immunoSEQ multiplex PCR; TCRdb has only the in-frame clones, and not every one. Of tens of thousands of clones listed, approximately 89% are singletons. This sample comprised CD4+ or CD8+ T cells sorted from blood, obtained in a trial of the OX40 agonist ivuxolimab. The origin of the receptors is an adult with an advanced solid tumor such as melanoma, head and neck, liver or kidney cancer.

This clone was counted a few times. J is TRBJ1-1 and V is TRBV7-6; no definite D call. CDR3 size: 14 residues. From germline, CDR1 is SGHVS and CDR2 FNYEAQ. V lost 1 base and J lost 1, with 7 bases in between. The CDR3 spells CASSLGTENTEAFF. CDR3 coding DNA: TGTGCCAGCAGCTTAGGAACAGAGAACACTGAAGCTTTCTTT.

V is TRBV2 and J is TRBJ1-2; 8 nucleotides match TRBD1. The junction had 12 bases not matched to a gene; V was cut back by 7 bases and J by 8 bases. The CDR3 covers 14 residues. Germline lookup yields CDR1 SNHLY and CDR2 FYNNEI. Written as DNA, the CDR3 is TGTGCCAGCATGGGTGACAGGGGAAGTATGGGCTACACCTTC. Its protein product is CASMGDRGSMGYTF. Using reference TRBV2 and TRBJ1-2 for the parts outside the CDR3, the full variable domain is EPEVTQTPSHQVTQMGQEVILRCVPISNHLYFYWYRQILGQKVEFLVSFYNNEISEKSEIFDDQFSVERPDGSNFTLKIRSTKLEDSAMYFCASMGDRGSMGYTFGSGTRLTVV.